What follows are 12 T cell receptor beta chains derived from one specimen sequenced in a study of human T cells and chemical hapten exposure. Before extraction, the whole blood was not fractionated, and total RNA was taken from it. TCRdb re-called the 5' RACE reads with MiXCR, one entry per CDR3 protein. The table lists more than 75,000 distinct CDR3 sequences, around 15% of them singletons. These receptors were collected from a female donor in good health.

The genes are TRBV30 and TRBJ1-3; D not certain. Germline values: CDR1 GTSNPN, CDR2 SVGIG (reference sequence). This CDR3 comprises 14 residues. V was cut by 3 bases and J by 0 bases, with 9 bases left in between. CDR3 in DNA: TGTGCCTGGAGGCCAAGGAGCTCTGGAAACACCATATATTTT. The encoded protein is CAWRPRSSGNTIYF.

The CDR3 DNA reads as TGTGCCAGCAGACTCCAGGGGGTACACTCACCCCTCCACTTT. Translated, it gives CASRLQGVHSPLHF. The chain uses TRBV6-2 or TRBV6-3 and TRBJ1-6, with TRBD1 identical over 7 bases. There are 14 residues in the CDR3. Trimming cost V 6 bases and J 10 bases; bases outside gene matches: 9. The germline gives CDR1 MNHEY, CDR2 SVGEGT.

The genes are TRBV12-5 and TRBJ1-1; a weak D match, TRBD1 (6 bases). The CDR3 is made up of 16 amino acids. Germline CDR1 is LGHNT and CDR2 is FRNRAP. Trimming took 0 bases from V and 5 from J, leaving 16 bases between them. In DNA, the CDR3 is TGTGCTAGTGGTTTGGTACCGGGACACCCCAAAACTGAAGCTTTCTTT. This encodes CASGLVPGHPKTEAFF.

This clonotype has only a few counts. V usage is TRBV5-4 and J usage is TRBJ1-1; D unclear. CDR3 length: 15 residues. In germline, CDR1 is SGHNT, CDR2 YYREEE (reference sequence). V shed 4 bases and J shed 4 bases, with 17 bases lying between them. The CDR3 loop is CASSRDGRGGTEAFF. CDR3 sequence (DNA): TGTGCCAGCAGCCGCGATGGAAGAGGCGGCACTGAAGCTTTCTTT.

The V and J genes are TRBV20-1 and TRBJ1-1, with 10 bases lining up with TRBD1. Germline loops: CDR1 DFQATT, CDR2 SNEGSKA (reference sequence). CDR3 length: 16 amino acids. V lost 2 bases to trimming and J lost 2 bases; unmatched junction nucleotides: 8. CDR3 sequence reads: CSARPRDRGGNTEAFF. The CDR3 coding sequence is TGCAGTGCTAGACCCCGGGACAGGGGCGGTAACACTGAAGCTTTCTTT.

This chain uses TRBV20-1 with TRBJ2-3, with 9 bases that match TRBD2. With V trimmed by 4 bases and J by 4 bases, 9 bases remained unmatched. Germline CDR1 DFQATT, CDR2 SNEGSKA (reference sequence). CDR3 length equals 15 residues. CDR3 loop: CSAIDPGLASDTQYF. Written as DNA, the CDR3 is TGCAGTGCTATTGACCCGGGACTAGCATCAGATACGCAGTATTTT.

The CDR3 DNA reads TGTGCCAGCAGCTTAGTTCGAGATACGCAGTATTTT. Translated, it gives CASSLVRDTQYF. The genes are TRBV13 and TRBJ2-3; D remains unclear. The CDR3 extends over 12 amino acids. The germline V gene encodes CDR1 PRHDT and CDR2 FYEKMQ (reference sequence). Trimming took 1 base from V and 5 from J, leaving 4 bases between them.

This clonotype came up a few times. The chain is built from TRBV7-9 and TRBJ1-5, with D maybe TRBD1 (5 bases). This CDR3 contains 16 residues. The germline CDR1 and CDR2 sequences are SEHNR and FQNEAQ (reference sequence). Trimming removed 5 bases from V and 0 bases from J, with 14 bases in between. The CDR3 DNA reads as TGTGCCAGCAGCCCGGACTTGAGGGGTAGCAATCAGCCCCAGCATTTT. Translation gives CASSPDLRGSNQPQHF.

In this sample, this clonotype turned up a few times. The CDR3 here is CASSLKGTYEQYF. In DNA form, the CDR3 reads TGCGCCAGCAGCTTGAAAGGGACCTACGAGCAGTACTTC. The genes are TRBV5-1 and TRBJ2-7; no clear D. There are 13 residues in the CDR3. Germline-derived CDR1 and CDR2 are SGHRS and YFSETQ. V was clipped by 1 base and J by 2 bases, with 7 bases between them.

The chain has TRBV5-1 and TRBJ1-4; TRBD1 might be the D (6 bases). From germline, CDR1 is SGHRS and CDR2 YFSETQ. Between the trimmed V and J ends, which lost 3 bases and 2 bases, there was a span of 14 bases. This CDR3 contains 16 residues. Written as DNA, the CDR3 is TGCGCCAGCAGCTCGTCAATAGGGGGGACTAATGAAAAACTGTTTTTT. Protein sequence: CASSSSIGGTNEKLFF.

The chain uses TRBV7-6 and TRBJ2-3; 8 bases are shared with TRBD2. In germline, CDR1 is SGHVS, CDR2 FNYEAQ. This CDR3 is built from 14 residues. V gave up 5 bases and J gave up 6 bases; unmatched junction bases: 7. CDR3 in DNA: TGTGCCAGCAGCATGAGCGGCGGGGGGGATACGCAGTATTTT. As protein: CASSMSGGGDTQYF. The full variable domain, completed using reference TRBV7-6 and TRBJ2-3, is GAGVSQSPRYKVTKRGQDVALRCDPISGHVSLYWYRQALGQGPEFLTYFNYEAQQDKSGLPNDRFSAERPEGSISTLTIQRTEQRDSAMYRCASSMSGGGDTQYFGPGTRLTVL.

The chain uses TRBV29-1 and TRBJ2-5; perhaps TRBD1 as D (5 bases). The V and J ends lost 6 bases and 2 bases respectively, with 7 bases between them. Germline-derived CDR1 and CDR2 are SQVTM and ANQGSEA. The CDR3 runs 11 residues. CDR3 nucleotide sequence: TGCAGCGTCCGACAGCAAGAGACCCAGTACTTC. It codes for CSVRQQETQYF. Filled out from reference TRBV29-1 and TRBJ2-5, the complete variable domain reads SAVISQKPSRDICQRGTSLTIQCQVDSQVTMMFWYRQQPGQSLTLIATANQGSEATYESGFVIDKFPISRPNLTFSTLTVSNMSPEDSSIYLCSVRQQETQYFGPGTRLLVL.